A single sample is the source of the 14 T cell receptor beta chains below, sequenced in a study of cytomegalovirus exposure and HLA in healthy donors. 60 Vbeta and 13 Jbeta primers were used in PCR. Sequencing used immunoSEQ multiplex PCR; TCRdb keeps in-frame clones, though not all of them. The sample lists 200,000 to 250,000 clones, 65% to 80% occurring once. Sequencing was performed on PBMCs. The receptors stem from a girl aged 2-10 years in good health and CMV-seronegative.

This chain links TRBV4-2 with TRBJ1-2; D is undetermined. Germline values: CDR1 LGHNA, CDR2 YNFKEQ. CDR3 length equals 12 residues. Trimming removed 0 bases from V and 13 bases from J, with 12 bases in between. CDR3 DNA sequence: TGTGCCAGCAGCCAAGAGCGGGAATCCGCCACCTTC. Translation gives CASSQERESATF.

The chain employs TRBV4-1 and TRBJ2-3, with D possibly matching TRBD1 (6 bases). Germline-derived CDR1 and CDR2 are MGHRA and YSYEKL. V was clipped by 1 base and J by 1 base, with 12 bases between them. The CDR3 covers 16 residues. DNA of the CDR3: TGCGCCAGCAGCCAAGCTCCGTCAGGGGGCACAGATACGCAGTATTTT. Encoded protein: CASSQAPSGGTDTQYF.

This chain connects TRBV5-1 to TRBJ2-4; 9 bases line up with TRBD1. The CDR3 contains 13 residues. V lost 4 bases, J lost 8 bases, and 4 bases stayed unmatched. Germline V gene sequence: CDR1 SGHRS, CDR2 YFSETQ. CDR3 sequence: CASSGRTGDIQYF. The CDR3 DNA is TGCGCCAGCAGCGGCAGGACAGGGGACATTCAGTACTTC.

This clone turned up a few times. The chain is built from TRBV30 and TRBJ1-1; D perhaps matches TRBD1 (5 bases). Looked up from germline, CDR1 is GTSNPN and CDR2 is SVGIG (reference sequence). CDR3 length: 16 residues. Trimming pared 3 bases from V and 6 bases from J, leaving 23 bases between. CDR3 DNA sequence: TGTGCCTGGAGCGGGACTTACAAGGCCCCAAACGCTGAAGCTTTCTTT. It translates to CAWSGTYKAPNAEAFF. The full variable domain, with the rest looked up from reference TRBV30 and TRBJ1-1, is SQTIHQWPATLVQPVGSPLSLECTVEGTSNPNLYWYRQAAGRGLQLLFYSVGIGQISSEVPQNLSASRPQDRQFILSSKKLLLSDSGFYLCAWSGTYKAPNAEAFFGQGTRLTVV.

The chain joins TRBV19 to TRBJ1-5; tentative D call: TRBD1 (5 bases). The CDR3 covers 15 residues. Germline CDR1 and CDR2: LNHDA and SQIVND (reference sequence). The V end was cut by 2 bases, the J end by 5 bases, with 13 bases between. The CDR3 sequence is CASSIWGGEDQPQHF. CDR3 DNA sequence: TGTGCCAGTAGTATATGGGGGGGTGAGGATCAGCCCCAGCATTTT. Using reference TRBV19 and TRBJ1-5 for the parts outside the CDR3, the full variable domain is DGGITQSPKYLFRKEGQNVTLSCEQNLNHDAMYWYRQDPGQGLRLIYYSQIVNDFQKGDIAEGYSVSREKKESFPLTVTSAQKNPTAFYLCASSIWGGEDQPQHFGDGTRLSIL.

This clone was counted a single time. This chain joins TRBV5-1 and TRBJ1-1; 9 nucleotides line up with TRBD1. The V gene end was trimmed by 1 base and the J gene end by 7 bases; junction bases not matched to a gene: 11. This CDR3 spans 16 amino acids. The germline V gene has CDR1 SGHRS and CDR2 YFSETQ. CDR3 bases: TGCGCCAGCAGCTTGTATCCAGGACAGGGGCGAGGTGAAGCTTTCTTT. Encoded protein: CASSLYPGQGRGEAFF.

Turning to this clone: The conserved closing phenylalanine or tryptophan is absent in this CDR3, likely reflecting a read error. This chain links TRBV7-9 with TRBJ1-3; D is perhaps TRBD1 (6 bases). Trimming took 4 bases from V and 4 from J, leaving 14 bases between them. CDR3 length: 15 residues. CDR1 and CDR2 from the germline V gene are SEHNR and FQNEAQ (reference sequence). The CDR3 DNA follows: TGTGCCAGCAGCTCAACTCAGGGGATGGGAAACACCATATATCTT. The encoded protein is CASSSTQGMGNTIYL.

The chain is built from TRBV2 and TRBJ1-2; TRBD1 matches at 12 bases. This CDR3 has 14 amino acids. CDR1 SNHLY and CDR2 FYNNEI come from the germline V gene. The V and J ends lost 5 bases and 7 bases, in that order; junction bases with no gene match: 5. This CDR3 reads CASSWDRGPSGYTF. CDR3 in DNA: TGTGCCAGCAGTTGGGACAGGGGGCCTTCTGGCTACACCTTC.

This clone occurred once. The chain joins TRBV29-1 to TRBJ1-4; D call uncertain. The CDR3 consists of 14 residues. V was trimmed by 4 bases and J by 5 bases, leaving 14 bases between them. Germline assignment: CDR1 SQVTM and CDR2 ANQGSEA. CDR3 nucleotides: TGCAGCGTTGCTGCGGGGTTCCGGAATGAAAAACTGTTTTTT. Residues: CSVAAGFRNEKLFF.

CDR3 in amino acids: CASSLSRGLGNEQFF. The CDR3 nucleotides read TGCGCCAGCAGCTTATCCAGGGGGCTCGGTAATGAGCAGTTCTTC. J is TRBJ2-1 and V is TRBV5-1; TRBD1 aligns across 8 bases. V trimming: 2 bases; J trimming: 7 bases; junction bases outside the gene matches: 8. The CDR3 is made up of 15 amino acids. Germline CDR1 reads SGHRS; CDR2 reads YFSETQ. Using reference TRBV5-1 and TRBJ2-1 for the parts outside the CDR3, the full variable domain is KAGVTQTPRYLIKTRGQQVTLSCSPISGHRSVSWYQQTPGQGLQFLFEYFSETQRNKGNFPGRFSGRQFSNSRSEMNVSTLELGDSALYLCASSLSRGLGNEQFFGPGTRLTVL.

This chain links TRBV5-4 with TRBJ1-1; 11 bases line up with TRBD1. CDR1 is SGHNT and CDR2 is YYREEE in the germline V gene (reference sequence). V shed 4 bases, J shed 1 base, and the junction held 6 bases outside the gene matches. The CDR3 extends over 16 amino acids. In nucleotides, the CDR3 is TGTGCCAGCAGCCCCGGGACAGGGGGGTCGAACACTGAAGCTTTCTTT. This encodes CASSPGTGGSNTEAFF.

DNA of the CDR3: TGTGCCAGCAGCGCAGTGGAGGCCTACGAGCAGTACTTC. It codes for CASSAVEAYEQYF. The chain carries TRBV5-5 and TRBJ2-7; weak D call: TRBD2 (5 bases). The CDR3 totals 13 residues. Trimming left V 4 bases short and J 2 bases short, with 10 bases between. Germline CDR1 reads SGHKS; CDR2 reads YYEKEE (reference sequence).

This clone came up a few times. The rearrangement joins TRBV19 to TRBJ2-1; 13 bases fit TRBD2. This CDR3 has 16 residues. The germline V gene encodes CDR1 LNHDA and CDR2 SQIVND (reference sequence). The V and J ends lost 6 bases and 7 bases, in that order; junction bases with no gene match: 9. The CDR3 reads CASSGLAGDLGNEQFF. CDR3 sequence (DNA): TGTGCCAGTAGCGGACTAGCGGGAGATCTCGGAAATGAGCAGTTCTTC.

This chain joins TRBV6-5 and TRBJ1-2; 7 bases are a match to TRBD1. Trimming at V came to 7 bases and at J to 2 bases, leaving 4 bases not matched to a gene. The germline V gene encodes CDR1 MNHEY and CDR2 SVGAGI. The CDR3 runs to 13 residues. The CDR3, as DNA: TGTGCCAGCACCCCGGACAGGAACTATGGCTACACCTTC. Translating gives CASTPDRNYGYTF.